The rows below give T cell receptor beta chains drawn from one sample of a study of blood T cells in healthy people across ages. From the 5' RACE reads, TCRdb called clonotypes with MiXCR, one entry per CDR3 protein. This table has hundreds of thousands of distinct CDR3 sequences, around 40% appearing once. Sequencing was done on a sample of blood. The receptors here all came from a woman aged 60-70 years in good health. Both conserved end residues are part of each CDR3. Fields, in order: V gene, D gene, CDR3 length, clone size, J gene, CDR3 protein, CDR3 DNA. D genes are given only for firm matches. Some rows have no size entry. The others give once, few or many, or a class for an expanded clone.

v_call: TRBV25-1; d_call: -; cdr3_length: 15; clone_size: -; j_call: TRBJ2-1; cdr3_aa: CASSDVADSYNEQFF; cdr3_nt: TGTGCCAGCAGTGACGTGGCAGACTCCTACAATGAGCAGTTCTTC
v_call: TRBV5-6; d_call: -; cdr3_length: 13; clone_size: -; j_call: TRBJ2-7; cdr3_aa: CASRLKGSYEQYF; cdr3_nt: TGTGCCAGCAGATTGAAAGGGAGCTACGAGCAGTACTTC
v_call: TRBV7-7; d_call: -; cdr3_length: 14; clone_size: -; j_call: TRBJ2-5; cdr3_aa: CASSVDGVRETQYF; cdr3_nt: TGTGCCAGCAGCGTAGACGGCGTGCGGGAGACCCAGTACTTC
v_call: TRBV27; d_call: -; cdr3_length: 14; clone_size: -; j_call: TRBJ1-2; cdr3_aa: CASSTLAAGGGYTF; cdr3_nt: TGTGCCAGCAGCACCTTGGCAGCCGGGGGTGGCTACACCTTC
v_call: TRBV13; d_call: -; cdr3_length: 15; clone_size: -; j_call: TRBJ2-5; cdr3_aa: CASSRRAGGYNEQYF; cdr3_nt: TGTGCCAGCAGCCGGAGGGCCGGAGGGTACAATGAGCAGTACTTC
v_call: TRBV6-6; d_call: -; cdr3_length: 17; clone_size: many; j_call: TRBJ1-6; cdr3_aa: CASSYTGDGSLNSPLHF; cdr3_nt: TGTGCCAGCAGTTACACGGGCGACGGTTCGCTCAATTCACCCCTCCACTTT
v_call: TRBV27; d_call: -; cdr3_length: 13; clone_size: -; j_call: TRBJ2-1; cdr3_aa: CASSLLGHNEQFF; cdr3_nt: TGTGCCAGCAGTTTATTAGGACACAATGAGCAGTTCTTC
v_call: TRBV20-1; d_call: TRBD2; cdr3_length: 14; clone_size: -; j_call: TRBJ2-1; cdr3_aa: CSAKLAGGPGEQFF; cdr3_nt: TGCAGTGCAAAACTAGCGGGAGGGCCGGGTGAGCAGTTCTTC
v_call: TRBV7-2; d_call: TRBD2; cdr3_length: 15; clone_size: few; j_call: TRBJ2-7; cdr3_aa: CASSLAGLVLGEQYF; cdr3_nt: TGTGCCAGCAGCCTGGCGGGACTAGTCCTCGGCGAGCAGTACTTC
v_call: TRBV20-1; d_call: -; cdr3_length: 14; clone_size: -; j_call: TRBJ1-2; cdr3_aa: CSAPPGARERGYTF; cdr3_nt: TGCAGTGCCCCTCCTGGTGCCAGGGAAAGAGGCTACACCTTC
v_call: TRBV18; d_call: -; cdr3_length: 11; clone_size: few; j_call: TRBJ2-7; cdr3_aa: CASTQNNEQYF; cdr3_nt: TGTGCCAGCACCCAAAACAATGAGCAGTACTTC
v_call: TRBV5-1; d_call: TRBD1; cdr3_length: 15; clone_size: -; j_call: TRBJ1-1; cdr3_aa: CASSSEGAKYTEAFF; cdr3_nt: TGCGCCAGCAGCTCCGAGGGGGCGAAGTACACTGAAGCTTTCTTT
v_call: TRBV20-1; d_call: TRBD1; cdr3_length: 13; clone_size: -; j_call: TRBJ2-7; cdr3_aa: CSAPGTGASEQYF; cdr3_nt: TGCAGTGCTCCCGGGACAGGGGCCTCCGAGCAGTACTTC
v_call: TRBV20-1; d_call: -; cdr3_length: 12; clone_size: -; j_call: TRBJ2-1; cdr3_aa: CSARQAGEEQFF; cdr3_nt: TGCAGTGCCCGACAGGCGGGTGAAGAGCAGTTCTTC
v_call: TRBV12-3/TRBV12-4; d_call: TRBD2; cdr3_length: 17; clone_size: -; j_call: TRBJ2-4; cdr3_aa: CASSPGTSGKGKNIQYF; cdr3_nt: TGTGCCAGCAGTCCCGGGACTAGCGGGAAGGGGAAAAACATTCAGTACTTC
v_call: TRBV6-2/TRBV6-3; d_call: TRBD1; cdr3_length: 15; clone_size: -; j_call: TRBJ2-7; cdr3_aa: CASSYRDRGLYEQYF; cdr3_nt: TGTGCCAGCAGTTACCGGGACAGGGGGCTCTACGAGCAGTACTTC
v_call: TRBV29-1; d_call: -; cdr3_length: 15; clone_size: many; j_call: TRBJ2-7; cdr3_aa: CSVEAESGSSYEQYF; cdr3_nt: TGCAGCGTTGAAGCCGAGTCGGGCAGCTCCTACGAGCAGTACTTC
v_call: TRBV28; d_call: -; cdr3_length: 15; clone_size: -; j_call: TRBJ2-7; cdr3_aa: CASTSALGFSDEQYF; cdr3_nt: TGTGCCAGCACCTCGGCCCTAGGATTTAGTGATGAGCAGTACTTC
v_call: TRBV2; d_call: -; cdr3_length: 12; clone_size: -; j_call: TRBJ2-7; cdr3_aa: CASSEAQYEQYF; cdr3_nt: TGTGCCAGCAGTGAAGCGCAGTACGAGCAGTACTTC
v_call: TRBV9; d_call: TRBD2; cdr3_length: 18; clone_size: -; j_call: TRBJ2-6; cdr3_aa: CASSVGPSGESGANVPTF; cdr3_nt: TGTGCCAGCAGCGTAGGTCCTAGCGGGGAATCTGGGGCCAACGTCCCGACTTTC
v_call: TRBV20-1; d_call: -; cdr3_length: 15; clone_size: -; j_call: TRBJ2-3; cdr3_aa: CSATPIADFTDTQYF; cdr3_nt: TGCAGTGCCACACCAATAGCGGACTTCACAGATACGCAGTATTTT
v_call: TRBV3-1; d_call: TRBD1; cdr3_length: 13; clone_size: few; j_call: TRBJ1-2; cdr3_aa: CASAQGAGYGYTF; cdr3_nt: TGTGCCAGCGCGCAGGGGGCGGGTTATGGCTACACCTTC
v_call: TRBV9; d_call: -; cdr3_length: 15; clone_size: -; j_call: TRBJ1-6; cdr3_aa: CASSVAEGTASPLHF; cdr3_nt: TGTGCCAGCAGCGTAGCCGAAGGAACAGCTTCACCCCTCCACTTT
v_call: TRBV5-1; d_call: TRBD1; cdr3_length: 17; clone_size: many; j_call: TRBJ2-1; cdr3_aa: CASSSWTGSGSYNEQFF; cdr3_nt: TGCGCCAGCAGCTCCTGGACAGGTTCGGGTTCCTACAATGAGCAGTTCTTC
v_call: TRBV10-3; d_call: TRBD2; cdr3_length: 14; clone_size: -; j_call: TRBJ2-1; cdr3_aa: CAISDQREVNEQFF; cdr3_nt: TGTGCCATCAGTGATCAGCGGGAGGTTAATGAGCAGTTCTTC
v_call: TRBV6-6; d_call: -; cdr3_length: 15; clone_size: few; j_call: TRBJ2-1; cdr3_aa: CASSSLGGTYNEQFF; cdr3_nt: TGTGCCAGCAGTTCCCTTGGGGGGACCTACAATGAGCAGTTCTTC
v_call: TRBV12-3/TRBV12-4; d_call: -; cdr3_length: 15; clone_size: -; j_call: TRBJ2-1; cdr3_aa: CASSPGEGRYNEQFF; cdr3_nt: TGTGCCAGCAGTCCAGGGGAGGGCCGCTACAATGAGCAGTTCTTC
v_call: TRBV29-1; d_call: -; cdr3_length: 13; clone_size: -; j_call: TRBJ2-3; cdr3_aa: CSVDPQGRVTQYF; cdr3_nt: TGCAGCGTTGACCCTCAGGGTAGGGTTACGCAGTATTTT
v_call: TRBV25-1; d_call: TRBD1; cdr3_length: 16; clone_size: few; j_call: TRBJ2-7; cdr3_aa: CASSDSRTGGPYEQYF; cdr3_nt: TGTGCCAGCAGTGATTCGCGGACAGGGGGTCCCTACGAGCAGTACTTC
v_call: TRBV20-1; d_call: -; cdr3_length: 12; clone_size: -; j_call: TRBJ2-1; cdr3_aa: CSGRLGYNEQFF; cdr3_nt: TGCAGTGGACGACTGGGCTACAATGAGCAGTTCTTC
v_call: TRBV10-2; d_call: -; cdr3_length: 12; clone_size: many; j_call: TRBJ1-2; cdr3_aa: CASAGDAYGYTF; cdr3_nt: TGCGCCAGCGCGGGGGACGCCTATGGCTACACCTTC
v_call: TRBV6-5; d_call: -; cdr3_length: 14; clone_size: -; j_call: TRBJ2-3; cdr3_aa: CASRYQRSTDTQYF; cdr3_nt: TGTGCCAGCAGGTACCAGAGAAGCACAGATACGCAGTATTTT
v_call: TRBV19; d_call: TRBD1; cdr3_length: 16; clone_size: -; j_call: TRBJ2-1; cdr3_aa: CASSTTGTGGSNEQFF; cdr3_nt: TGTGCCAGTAGTACCACCGGGACAGGGGGCTCCAATGAGCAGTTCTTC
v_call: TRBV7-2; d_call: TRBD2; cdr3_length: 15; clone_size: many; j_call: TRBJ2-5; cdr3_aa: CASSRTPGGQETQYF; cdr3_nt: TGTGCCAGCAGCCGGACCCCCGGGGGGCAAGAGACCCAGTACTTC
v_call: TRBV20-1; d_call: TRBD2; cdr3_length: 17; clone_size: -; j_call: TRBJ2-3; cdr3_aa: CSALERGSGGLTDTQYF; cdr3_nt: TGCAGTGCTCTCGAGAGGGGTAGCGGGGGTCTCACAGATACGCAGTATTTT